The present TCR beta chain was sequenced within a study of T cells after yellow fever vaccination (dated by TCRdb to about 2019). About the investigation overall: The SMART-Seq v4 Ultra Low Input RNA kit was used to prepare libraries from fractions with low cell numbers. To track T-cell clones before and after primary and booster YFV17D yellow fever vaccination, bulk TCR alpha and beta repertoires were sequenced longitudinally. The cohort comprised two healthy male donors, one aged 18 to 30 and one aged 30 to 39 years. Blood samples were taken at several timepoints before and after primary and secondary immunization, and bulk PBMC replicates and cell subsets were isolated. Paper-wide results and their limitations: FACS-sorted repertoires could contain abundant contaminating clonotypes from the bulk population, so computational filtering was required. Compared with the primary T-cell response, the secondary T-cell response was weaker but faster, peaking on day 5 rather than day 15. A small share of clonotypes was detected in both CD4 and CD8 compartments, with the overlap likely arising from convergent recombination. Because the study included only a couple of donors, the extent to which the findings can be generalized is limited. After the booster, most of the clones that had expanded following primary vaccination were detected again (almost 98% of CD4 and 80% to 90% of CD8), which suggests that memory was broadly maintained.

The treatment or condition label of this sample denotes: live attenuated yellow fever vaccine strain. A standard Ficoll-Paque protocol was used to isolate PBMCs from peripheral blood. Epitope-specific CD8 T cells were sorted using a dextramer loaded with the yellow fever NS4B epitope peptide, with anti-CD3 and anti-CD8 staining. TriZol was used to extract RNA from bulk PBMCs, CD4 and CD8 fractions, and dextramer-positive and dextramer-negative fractions. From the cysteine up to the phenylalanine, the CDR3 has a length of 15 residues. CDR3 DNA is the only sequence kept; it has 45 bases, read in frame from the first base. Looking up the germline V gene (reference sequence) yields CDR1 MNHEY and CDR2 SMNVEV. V gives up 5 bases and J gives up 7 bases, and the segment between their germline ends measures 17 bases. This clonotype was observed many times. No clone much larger than this one lies a single base away; base qualities are absent.

TCR cDNA was synthesized by 5'RACE template switching, which introduced a universal primer site and unique molecular identifiers. Priming of cDNA synthesis was performed from both the TCR alpha and TCR beta constant segments. Library amplification used two PCR steps, and the second PCR step added sample barcodes and sequencing adapters. Sequencing of libraries was done on Illumina HiSeq 2500 (2x100 bp) or NovaSeq (2x150 bp). Per the original workflow: MIGEC handled demultiplexing of reads and collapsing into UMI consensus sequences, while MiXCR performed V(D)J alignment. Vaccine-responding clonotypes were identified with edgeR using replicate PBMC samples, with FDR below 0.01 and a log2 fold change above 5 up to day 15 being required. CD4 or CD8 identity was assigned to each bulk clonotype according to whether the clonotype was present at higher abundance in the sequenced CD4 repertoire or the sequenced CD8 repertoire. NS4B-specific clonotypes were defined as those at least 10-fold enriched in dextramer-positive over dextramer-negative fractions; CD4-biased clonotypes were excluded. TCRdb reprocessing: public reads trimmed at Q25 with fastp, clones called with MiXCR, in-frame beta chains kept. Here each entry gathers all rows of one CDR3 protein and keeps the most common genes and DNA. TCRdb, rather than the study authors, made the V and J calls. The sample table lists tens of thousands of distinct CDR3 sequences, about 6.3% of them with a count of one. 24% of the sample is taken by the ten largest.

The V and J genes are TRBV27 and TRBJ1-4; the D gene cannot be named for sure. The input for sequencing was CD8+ T cells not binding an NS4B(214-222) dextramer, sorted from PBMCs, taken approximately 40 days after the first yellow fever vaccination. The sample's cell subset or site label, decoded: NS4B epitope dextramer-negative CD8 T cells. This receptor was taken from a man between 18 and 35 years old who received the YFV17D yellow fever vaccine. The CDR3 sequence is CASSSDGGRSEKLFF. The bases are TGTGCCAGCAGTAGCGACGGAGGGAGGAGTGAAAAACTGTTTTTT.